This T cell receptor (beta chain) comes out of a study of cytomegalovirus exposure and HLA in healthy donors. Study in general: The 110 million or so unique TCR beta sequences, from 150 million to 200 million T cells, were found by an earlier analysis.

The PCR used 60 Vbeta and 13 Jbeta primers. Some clones are missing from TCRdb's copy, which holds only in-frame ones; the method was immunoSEQ multiplex PCR. The sample contains 160,000 or so clones, under 85% of which appear only once. The specimen was PBMCs. This receptor was taken from a woman in her twenties or thirties in good health and CMV-seronegative.

This CDR3 reads CASSVVGGTVNTEAFF. For the CDR3, the DNA is TGTGCCAGCAGCGTAGTGGGGGGGACGGTTAACACTGAAGCTTTCTTT. The chain recombines TRBV9 with TRBJ1-1; D perhaps matches TRBD1 (5 bases). Germline CDR1 is SGDLS and CDR2 is YYNGEE. V was clipped by 0 bases and J by 2 bases, with 14 bases between them. The CDR3 loop spans 16 amino acids.